Given below is one T cell receptor (beta chain) in context. Assay: immunoSEQ multiplex PCR; the TCRdb copy retains only in-frame clones and omits some. The table includes about 500,000 clones, about 84% detected once. The sample is drawn from a study of shared T cell receptors in the human thymus. The V gene's germline CDR1 is SGHRS and CDR2 YFSETQ. The CDR3 extends over 14 amino acids. Trimming took 4 bases from V and 0 from J, leaving 10 bases between them. The data also belong to a second study, concerning human thymus T cells.

The rearrangement uses TRBV5-1 and TRBJ2-5; D uncertain. The sequence was obtained from a boy younger than two with a congenital heart defect. Sequencing was performed on thymocytes. CDR3 sequence (DNA): TGCGCCAGCAGCCCGGAAGCGCACCAAGAGACCCAGTACTTC. Its translation is CASSPEAHQETQYF.